The clone carrying this T cell receptor (beta chain) appeared once. This record comes from a study of blood T cell repertoires in COVID-19. Study in general: Samples of COVID-19 (acute and convalescent) were obtained from the United States, Italy and Spain.

Study processing details: Using reference gene primer amplification, nucleated cell counts were estimated. Produced via immunoSEQ multiplex PCR; TCRdb's table is partial and in-frame only. Clone size and V and J calls were adopted from that table, with D and trimming inferred from the DNA. The data contain fewer than 250,000 clones, roughly 90% of them singletons. Sequencing was performed on peripheral blood. This sequence originates from a man between 70 and 80 years old with acute or convalescent COVID-19.

CDR3 region: CAISQRESGNEQFF. The CDR3 nucleotides are TGTGCCATCAGTCAGCGGGAGTCAGGGAATGAGCAGTTCTTC. The rearrangement uses TRBV10-3 and TRBJ2-1; 8 bases are a match to TRBD2. This CDR3 has 14 residues. The V gene end was trimmed by 5 bases and the J gene end by 7 bases; junction bases not matched to a gene: 7. Germline V lookup: CDR1 ENHRY, CDR2 SYGVKD.